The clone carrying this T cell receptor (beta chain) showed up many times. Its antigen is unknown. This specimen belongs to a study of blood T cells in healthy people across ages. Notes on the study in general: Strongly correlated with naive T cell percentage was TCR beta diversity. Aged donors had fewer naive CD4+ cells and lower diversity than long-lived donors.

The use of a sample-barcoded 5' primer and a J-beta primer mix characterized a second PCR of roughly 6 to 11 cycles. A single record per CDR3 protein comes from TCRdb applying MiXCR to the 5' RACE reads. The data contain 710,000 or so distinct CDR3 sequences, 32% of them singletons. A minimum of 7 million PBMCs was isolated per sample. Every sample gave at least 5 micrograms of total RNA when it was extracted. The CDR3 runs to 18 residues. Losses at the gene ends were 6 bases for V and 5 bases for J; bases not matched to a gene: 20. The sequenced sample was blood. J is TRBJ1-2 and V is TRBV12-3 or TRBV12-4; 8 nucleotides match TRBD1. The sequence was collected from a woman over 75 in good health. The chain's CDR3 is CASSETGGPPNWWYGYTF. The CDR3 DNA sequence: TGTGCCAGCAGCGAAACAGGGGGTCCTCCCAACTGGTGGTATGGCTACACCTTC.